Listed below are T cell receptor beta chains from one sample, sequenced in a study of blood T cell repertoires in COVID-19. TCRdb's copy holds only in-frame clones and misses some; the assay was immunoSEQ multiplex PCR. The profile covers more than 120,000 clones, with more than 70% appearing a single time and about 1.6% taken by the ten largest. The sequenced material came from peripheral blood. These receptor sequences come from a human donor in a cohort sampled during active COVID-19. Each CDR3 is given with its conserved first and last residue. Each record gives: CDR3 DNA, CDR3 protein, CDR3 length, D gene, V gene, clone size, J gene. A D gene is named only where the DNA matches it firmly. Some rows have no size entry. The others give once, few or many, or a class for an expanded clone.

CDR3 DNA: TGCAGCGTTGAAGCGATACAGGGGAATGGCTACACCTTC
CDR3 protein: CSVEAIQGNGYTF
CDR3 length: 13
D gene: TRBD1
V gene: TRBV29-1
clone size: few
J gene: TRBJ1-2

CDR3 DNA: TGTGCCAGCAGTGGATCCCAGGGGACAGATACGCAGTATTTT
CDR3 protein: CASSGSQGTDTQYF
CDR3 length: 14
D gene: -
V gene: TRBV28
clone size: -
J gene: TRBJ2-3

CDR3 DNA: TGTGCCAGCAGCGTATTTCTAGCGGGGGCCTCTGGGGCAGATACGCAGTATTTT
CDR3 protein: CASSVFLAGASGADTQYF
CDR3 length: 18
D gene: TRBD2
V gene: TRBV9
clone size: -
J gene: TRBJ2-3

CDR3 DNA: TGTGCCAGCAGCCTCCGAGGCAGTTTGTGGGTCCGGGAAACCGGGGAGCTGTTTTTT
CDR3 protein: CASSLRGSLWVRETGELFF
CDR3 length: 19
D gene: -
V gene: TRBV3-1/TRBV3-2
clone size: -
J gene: TRBJ2-2

CDR3 DNA: TGTGCCAGCAGCTCAACAGGGGACGAGCAGTACTTC
CDR3 protein: CASSSTGDEQYF
CDR3 length: 12
D gene: TRBD1
V gene: TRBV11-3
clone size: once
J gene: TRBJ2-7

CDR3 DNA: TGTGCCAGCAGTCTATCCCACAAGTCGGAGGGCTACACCTTC
CDR3 protein: CASSLSHKSEGYTF
CDR3 length: 14
D gene: -
V gene: TRBV6-5
clone size: once
J gene: TRBJ1-2

CDR3 DNA: TGTGCCAGCAGTGTTTTAGCAGATACGCAGTATTTT
CDR3 protein: CASSVLADTQYF
CDR3 length: 12
D gene: -
V gene: TRBV2
clone size: -
J gene: TRBJ2-3

CDR3 DNA: TGTGCCAGTAGTATAGGTATTCAGCCCCAGCATTTT
CDR3 protein: CASSIGIQPQHF
CDR3 length: 12
D gene: -
V gene: TRBV19
clone size: -
J gene: TRBJ1-5

CDR3 DNA: TGCAGCGTTGTAGTCTGGGAAAAACTGTTTTTT
CDR3 protein: CSVVVWEKLFF
CDR3 length: 11
D gene: -
V gene: TRBV29-1
clone size: -
J gene: TRBJ1-4

CDR3 DNA: TGTGCCAGCTCACAGGCAGGCCACATAGCTAACTATGGCTACACCTTC
CDR3 protein: CASSQAGHIANYGYTF
CDR3 length: 16
D gene: -
V gene: TRBV18
clone size: -
J gene: TRBJ1-2

CDR3 DNA: TGTGCCAGCAGCTTGACTAGCGGGGGGATAACCGGGGAGCTGTTTTTT
CDR3 protein: CASSLTSGGITGELFF
CDR3 length: 16
D gene: TRBD2
V gene: TRBV7-8
clone size: -
J gene: TRBJ2-2